The rows below give T cell receptor beta chains drawn from one sample of a study of vaccination effects on CD4 cells after COVID-19. No antigens are known for them. Repertoires were generated with immunoSEQ multiplex PCR, while TCRdb's copy carries only in-frame clones and drops some. The repertoire has under 80,000 clones, about three quarters of them found once; the top ten carry about 1.2%. Here the sequenced sample was CD4+ T cells from PBMCs cultured with HCoV-229E spike peptides, taken after COVID-19 vaccination. These receptors were obtained from a human donor who received a COVID-19 vaccine. The conserved cysteine and the conserved F or W are not part of the CDR3 here. The order of the fields is V gene, J gene, clone size, CDR3 protein. A row's size may be missing; if present it is once, few, many or a size class.

v_call: TRBV2; j_call: TRBJ1-6; clone_size: NA; cdr3_aa: ASKISYNSPLH
v_call: TRBV6-2/TRBV6-3; j_call: TRBJ2-3; clone_size: once; cdr3_aa: ASSSEHSTDTQY
v_call: TRBV5-1; j_call: TRBJ1-4; clone_size: once; cdr3_aa: ASSLEGREGEKLF
v_call: TRBV14; j_call: TRBJ2-3; clone_size: NA; cdr3_aa: ASSQDLQGSTQY
v_call: TRBV18; j_call: TRBJ2-2; clone_size: NA; cdr3_aa: ASSPGTGVTGELF
v_call: TRBV2; j_call: TRBJ2-2; clone_size: NA; cdr3_aa: ASSEAGGTNTGELF
v_call: TRBV5-1; j_call: TRBJ2-1; clone_size: NA; cdr3_aa: ASSLGSSYNEQF
v_call: TRBV27; j_call: TRBJ1-6; clone_size: NA; cdr3_aa: ASSSSRQASGSYNSPLH
v_call: TRBV25-1; j_call: TRBJ2-2; clone_size: NA; cdr3_aa: ASQYSGTANTGELF
v_call: TRBV21-1; j_call: TRBJ1-6; clone_size: NA; cdr3_aa: ASSKALSSPLH
v_call: TRBV19; j_call: TRBJ1-5; clone_size: NA; cdr3_aa: ASSRDRGNQPQH
v_call: TRBV30; j_call: TRBJ1-4; clone_size: NA; cdr3_aa: AWSNRAGEKLF